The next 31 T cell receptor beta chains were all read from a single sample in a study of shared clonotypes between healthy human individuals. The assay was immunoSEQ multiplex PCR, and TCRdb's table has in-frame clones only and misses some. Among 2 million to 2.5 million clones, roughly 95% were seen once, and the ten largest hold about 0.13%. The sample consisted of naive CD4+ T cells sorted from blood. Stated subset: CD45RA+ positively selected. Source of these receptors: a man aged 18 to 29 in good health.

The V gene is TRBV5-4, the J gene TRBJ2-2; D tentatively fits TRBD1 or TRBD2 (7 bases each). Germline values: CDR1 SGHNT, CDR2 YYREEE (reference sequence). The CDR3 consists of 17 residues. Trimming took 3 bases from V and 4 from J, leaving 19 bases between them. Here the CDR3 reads CASSSEGGGYSTGELFF. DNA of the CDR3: TGTGCCAGCAGCTCGGAGGGAGGGGGCTATAGCACCGGGGAGCTGTTTTTT.

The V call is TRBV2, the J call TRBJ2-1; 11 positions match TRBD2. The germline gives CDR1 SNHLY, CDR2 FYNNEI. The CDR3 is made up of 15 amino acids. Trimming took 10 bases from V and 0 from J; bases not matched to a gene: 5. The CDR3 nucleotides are TGTGCCACCACTAGCGGGAGAACCTCCTACAATGAGCAGTTCTTC. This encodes CATTSGRTSYNEQFF.

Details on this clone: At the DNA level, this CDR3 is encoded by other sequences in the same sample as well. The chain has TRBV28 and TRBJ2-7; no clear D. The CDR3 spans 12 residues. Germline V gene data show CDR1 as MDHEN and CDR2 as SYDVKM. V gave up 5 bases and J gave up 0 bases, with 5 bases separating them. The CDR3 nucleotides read TGTGCCAGCAGTAGAGGCTCCTACGAGCAGTACTTC. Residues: CASSRGSYEQYF.

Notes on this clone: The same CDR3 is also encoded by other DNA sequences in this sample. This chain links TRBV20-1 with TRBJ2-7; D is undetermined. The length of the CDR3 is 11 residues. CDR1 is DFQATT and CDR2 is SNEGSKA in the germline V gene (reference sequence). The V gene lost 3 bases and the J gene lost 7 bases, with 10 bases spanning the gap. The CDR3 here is CSASVLGEQYF. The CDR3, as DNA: TGCAGTGCTAGTGTTCTGGGAGAGCAGTACTTC.

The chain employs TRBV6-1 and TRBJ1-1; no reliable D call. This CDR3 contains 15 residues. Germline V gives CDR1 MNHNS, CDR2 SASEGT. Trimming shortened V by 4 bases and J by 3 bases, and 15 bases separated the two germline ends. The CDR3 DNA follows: TGTGCCAGCAGTGTCAGGCCGGGATCAGACACTGAAGCTTTCTTT. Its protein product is CASSVRPGSDTEAFF.

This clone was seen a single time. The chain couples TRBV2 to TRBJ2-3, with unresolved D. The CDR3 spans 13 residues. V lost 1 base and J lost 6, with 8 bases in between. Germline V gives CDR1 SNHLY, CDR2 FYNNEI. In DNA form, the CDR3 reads TGTGCCAGCAGTGAAGTAGGCGGTGATACGCAGTATTTT. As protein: CASSEVGGDTQYF.

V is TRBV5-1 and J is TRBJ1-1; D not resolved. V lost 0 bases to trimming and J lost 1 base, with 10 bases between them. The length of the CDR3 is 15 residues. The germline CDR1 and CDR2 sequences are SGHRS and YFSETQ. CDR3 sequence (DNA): TGCGCCAGCAGCTTGGGTGCAGTCAAGAACACTGAAGCTTTCTTT. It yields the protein CASSLGAVKNTEAFF. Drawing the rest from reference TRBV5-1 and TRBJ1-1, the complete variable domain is KAGVTQTPRYLIKTRGQQVTLSCSPISGHRSVSWYQQTPGQGLQFLFEYFSETQRNKGNFPGRFSGRQFSNSRSEMNVSTLELGDSALYLCASSLGAVKNTEAFFGQGTRLTVV.

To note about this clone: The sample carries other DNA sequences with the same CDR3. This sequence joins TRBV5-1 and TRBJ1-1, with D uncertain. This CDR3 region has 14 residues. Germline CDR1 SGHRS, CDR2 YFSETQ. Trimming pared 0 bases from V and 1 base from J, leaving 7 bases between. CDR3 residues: CASSLAGPNTEAFF. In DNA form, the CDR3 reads TGCGCCAGCAGCTTGGCGGGCCCGAACACTGAAGCTTTCTTT.

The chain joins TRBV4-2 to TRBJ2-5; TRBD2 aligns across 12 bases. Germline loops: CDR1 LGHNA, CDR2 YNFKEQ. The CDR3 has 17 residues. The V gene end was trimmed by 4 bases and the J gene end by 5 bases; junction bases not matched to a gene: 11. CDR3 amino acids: CASSPDMTSGSLETQYF. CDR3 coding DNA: TGTGCCAGCAGCCCGGATATGACTAGCGGGAGTTTGGAGACCCAGTACTTC.

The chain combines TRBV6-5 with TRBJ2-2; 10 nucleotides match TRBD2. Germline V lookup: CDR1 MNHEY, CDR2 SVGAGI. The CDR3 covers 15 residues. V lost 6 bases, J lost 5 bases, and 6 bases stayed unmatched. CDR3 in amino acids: CASRILAGRTGELFF. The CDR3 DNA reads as TGTGCCAGCAGAATACTAGCGGGACGGACCGGGGAGCTGTTTTTT.

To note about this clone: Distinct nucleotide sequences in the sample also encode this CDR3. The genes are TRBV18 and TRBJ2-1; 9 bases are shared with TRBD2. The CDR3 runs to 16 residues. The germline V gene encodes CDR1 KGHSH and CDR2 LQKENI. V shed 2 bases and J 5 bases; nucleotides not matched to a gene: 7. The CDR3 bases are TGTGCCAGCTCACCATCTCTCGCGGGAGGGAACAATGAGCAGTTCTTC. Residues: CASSPSLAGGNNEQFF.

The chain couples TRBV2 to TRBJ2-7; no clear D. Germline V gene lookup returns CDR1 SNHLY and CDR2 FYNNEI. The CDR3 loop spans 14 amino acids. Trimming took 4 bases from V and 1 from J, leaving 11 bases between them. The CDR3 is CASSGAGRSYEQYF. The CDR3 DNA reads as TGTGCCAGCAGTGGCGCAGGCAGGTCCTACGAGCAGTACTTC.

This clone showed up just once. The CDR3, as DNA: TGTGCCAGCAAGTCACAGCCCCAAGAGACCCAGTACTTC. It is translated as CASKSQPQETQYF. This sequence joins TRBV5-4 and TRBJ2-5, with D unresolved. CDR1 and CDR2 from the germline V gene are SGHNT and YYREEE (reference sequence). The CDR3 spans 13 residues. V lost 6 bases and J 1 base, leaving 10 bases between the germline ends.

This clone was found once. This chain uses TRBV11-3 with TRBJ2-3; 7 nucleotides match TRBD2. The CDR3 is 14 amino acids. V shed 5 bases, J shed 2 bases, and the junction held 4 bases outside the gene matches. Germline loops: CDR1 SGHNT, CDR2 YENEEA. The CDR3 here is CASSARGVTDTQYF. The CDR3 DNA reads TGTGCCAGCAGCGCCCGGGGGGTCACAGATACGCAGTATTTT.

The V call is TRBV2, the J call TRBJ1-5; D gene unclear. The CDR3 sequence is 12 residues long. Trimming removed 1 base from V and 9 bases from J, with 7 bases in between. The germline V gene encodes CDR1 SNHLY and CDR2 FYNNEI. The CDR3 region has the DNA TGTGCCAGCAGTGAAGAAGTCTCGCCCCAGCATTTT. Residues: CASSEEVSPQHF.

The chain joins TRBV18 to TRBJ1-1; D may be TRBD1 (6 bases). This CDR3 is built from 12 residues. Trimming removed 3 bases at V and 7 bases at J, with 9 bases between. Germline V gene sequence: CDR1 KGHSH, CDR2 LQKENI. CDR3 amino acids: CASSPRTVEAFF. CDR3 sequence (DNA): TGTGCCAGCTCACCGAGGACAGTTGAAGCTTTCTTT.

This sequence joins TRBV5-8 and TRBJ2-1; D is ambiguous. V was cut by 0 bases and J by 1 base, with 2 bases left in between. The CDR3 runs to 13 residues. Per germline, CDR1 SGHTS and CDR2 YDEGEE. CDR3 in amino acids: CASSLESYNEQFF. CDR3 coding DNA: TGTGCCAGCAGCTTGGAGTCCTACAATGAGCAGTTCTTC.

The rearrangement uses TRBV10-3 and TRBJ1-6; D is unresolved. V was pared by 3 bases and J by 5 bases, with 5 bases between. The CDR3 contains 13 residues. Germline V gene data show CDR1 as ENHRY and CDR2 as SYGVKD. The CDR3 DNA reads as TGTGCCATCAGTGAACAAGATAATTCACCCCTCCACTTT. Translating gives CAISEQDNSPLHF.

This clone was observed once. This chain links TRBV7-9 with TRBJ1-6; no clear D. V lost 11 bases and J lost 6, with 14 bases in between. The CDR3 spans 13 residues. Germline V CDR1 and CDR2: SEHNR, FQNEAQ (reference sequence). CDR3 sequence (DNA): TGTGCCGGTTCGTCGAAGGCTAATTCACCCCTCCACTTT. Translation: CAGSSKANSPLHF.

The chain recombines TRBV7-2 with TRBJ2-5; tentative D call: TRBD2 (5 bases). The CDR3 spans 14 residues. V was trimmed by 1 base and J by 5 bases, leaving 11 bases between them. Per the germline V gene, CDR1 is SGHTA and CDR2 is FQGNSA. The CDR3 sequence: CASSLGPGMETQYF. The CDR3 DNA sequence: TGTGCCAGCAGCTTAGGCCCGGGGATGGAGACCCAGTACTTC.

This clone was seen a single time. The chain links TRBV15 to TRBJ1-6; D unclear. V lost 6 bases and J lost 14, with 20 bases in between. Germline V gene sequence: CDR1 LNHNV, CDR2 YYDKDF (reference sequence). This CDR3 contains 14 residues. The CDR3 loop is CATSISGAPSALHF. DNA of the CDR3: TGTGCCACCAGTATAAGTGGTGCCCCTTCGGCCCTCCACTTT.

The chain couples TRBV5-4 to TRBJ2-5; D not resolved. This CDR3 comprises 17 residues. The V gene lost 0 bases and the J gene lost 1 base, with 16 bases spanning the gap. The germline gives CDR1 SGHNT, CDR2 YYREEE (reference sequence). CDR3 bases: TGTGCCAGCAGCTTGGGTCAGCACTTACCTCCCCAAGAGACCCAGTACTTC. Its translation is CASSLGQHLPPQETQYF.

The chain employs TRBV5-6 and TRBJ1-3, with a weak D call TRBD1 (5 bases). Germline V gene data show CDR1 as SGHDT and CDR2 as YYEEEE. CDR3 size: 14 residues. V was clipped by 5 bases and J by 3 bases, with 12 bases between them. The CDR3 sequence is CASRMTAVGNTIYF. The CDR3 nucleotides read TGTGCCAGCAGGATGACAGCTGTTGGAAACACCATATATTTT.

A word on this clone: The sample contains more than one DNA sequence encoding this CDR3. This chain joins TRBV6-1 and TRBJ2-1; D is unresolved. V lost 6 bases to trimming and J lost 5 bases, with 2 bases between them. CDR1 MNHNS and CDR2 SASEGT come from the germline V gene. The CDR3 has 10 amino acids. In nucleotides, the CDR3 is TGTGCCAGCAGCGACAATGAGCAGTTCTTC. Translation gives CASSDNEQFF.

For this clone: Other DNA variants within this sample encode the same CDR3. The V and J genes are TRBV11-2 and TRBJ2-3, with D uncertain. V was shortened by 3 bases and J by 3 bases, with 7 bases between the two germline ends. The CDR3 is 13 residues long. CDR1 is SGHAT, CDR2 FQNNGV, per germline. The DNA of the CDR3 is TGTGCCAGCAGCTTGCTGCGGACAGATACGCAGTATTTT. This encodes CASSLLRTDTQYF.

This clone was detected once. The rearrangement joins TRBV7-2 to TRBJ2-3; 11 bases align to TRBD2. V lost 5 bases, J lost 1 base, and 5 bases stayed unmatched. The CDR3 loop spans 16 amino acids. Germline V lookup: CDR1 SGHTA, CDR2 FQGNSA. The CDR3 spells CASSSGTSGRTDTQYF. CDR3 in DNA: TGTGCCAGCAGCAGTGGGACTAGCGGACGCACAGATACGCAGTATTTT.

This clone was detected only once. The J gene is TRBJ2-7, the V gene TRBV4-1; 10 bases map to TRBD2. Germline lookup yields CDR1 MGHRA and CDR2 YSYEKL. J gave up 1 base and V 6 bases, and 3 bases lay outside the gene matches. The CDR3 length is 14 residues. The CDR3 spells CASRQLAGSYEQYF. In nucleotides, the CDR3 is TGCGCCAGCAGACAACTAGCGGGGTCCTACGAGCAGTACTTC.

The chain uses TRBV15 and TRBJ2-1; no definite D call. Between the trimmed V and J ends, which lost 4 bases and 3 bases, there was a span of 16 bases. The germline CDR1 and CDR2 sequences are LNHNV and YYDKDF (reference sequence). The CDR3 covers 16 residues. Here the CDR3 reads CATSTTRGGYYNEQFF. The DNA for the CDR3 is TGTGCCACCAGCACCACCCGAGGCGGATACTACAATGAGCAGTTCTTC.

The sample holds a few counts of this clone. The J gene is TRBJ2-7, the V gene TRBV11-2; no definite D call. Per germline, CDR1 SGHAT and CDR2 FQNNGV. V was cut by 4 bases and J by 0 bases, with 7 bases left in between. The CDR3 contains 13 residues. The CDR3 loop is CASSSAASYEQYF. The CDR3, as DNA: TGTGCCAGCAGCTCCGCCGCCTCCTACGAGCAGTACTTC.

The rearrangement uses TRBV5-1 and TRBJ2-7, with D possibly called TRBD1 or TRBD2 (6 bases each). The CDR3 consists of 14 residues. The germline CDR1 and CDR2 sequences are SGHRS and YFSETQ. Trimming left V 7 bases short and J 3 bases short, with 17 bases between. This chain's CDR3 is CASSRVGGGYEQYF. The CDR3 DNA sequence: TGCGCCAGCTCCAGGGTCGGGGGCGGCTACGAGCAGTACTTC.

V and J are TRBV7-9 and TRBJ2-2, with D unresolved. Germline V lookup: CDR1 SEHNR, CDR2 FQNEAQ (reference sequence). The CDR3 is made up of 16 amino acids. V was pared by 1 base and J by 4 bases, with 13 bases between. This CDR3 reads CASSLVPPGSTGELFF. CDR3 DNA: TGTGCCAGCAGCTTAGTCCCGCCCGGTAGCACCGGGGAGCTGTTTTTT.